Below, 5 T cell receptor beta chains from the same sample are listed, as sequenced in a study of CD4 and CD8 cells across lung adenocarcinoma regions. MiXCR was run by TCRdb on the PCR reads, yielding one entry per CDR3 protein. The sample contains under 12,000 distinct CDR3 sequences, less than 70% of which appear only once. The sequenced sample consisted of CD8+ T cells from the margin of a lung tumor. Receptors originate from a male donor with lung adenocarcinoma. The CD4 and CD8 labels of this study may be unreliable.

This clonotype was seen a handful of times. This sequence joins TRBV6-5 and TRBJ2-3; TRBD1 agrees at 7 bases. J lost 0 bases, V lost 2 bases, and 8 bases had no gene match. Germline CDR1 MNHEY, CDR2 SVGAGI. The CDR3 consists of 17 residues. The CDR3 sequence is CASSYASGGSSTDTQYF. As DNA, the CDR3 is TGTGCCAGCAGTTACGCCTCAGGGGGATCAAGCACAGATACGCAGTATTTT.

There are a few counts of this clonotype. This chain joins TRBV6-5 and TRBJ2-2; D is possibly TRBD1 or TRBD2 (6 bases each). Germline CDR1 MNHEY, CDR2 SVGAGI. This CDR3 contains 15 residues. Trimming took off 2 bases at V and 4 bases at J, with 11 bases between the two ends. Here the CDR3 DNA reads TGTGCCAGCAGTTACGGGGGGCCGGGCACCGGGGAGCTGTTTTTT. The encoded protein is CASSYGGPGTGELFF.

The chain recombines TRBV10-1 with TRBJ2-3; D tentatively reads TRBD1 or TRBD2 (5 bases each). Germline CDR1 and CDR2: WNHNN and SYGVQD (reference sequence). The CDR3 spans 16 residues. Trimming shortened V by 4 bases and J by 0 bases, and 14 bases separated the two germline ends. The CDR3 is CASSGRDAGSTDTQYF. The CDR3 nucleotides are TGCGCCAGCAGTGGCCGGGACGCCGGGAGCACAGATACGCAGTATTTT.

The V gene is TRBV9, the J gene TRBJ2-2, with D maybe TRBD1 (6 bases). Germline V CDR1 and CDR2: SGDLS, YYNGEE. CDR3 length equals 13 residues. V shed 3 bases and J shed 9 bases, with 12 bases lying between them. The DNA for the CDR3 is TGTGCCAGCAGCGAGAGGGGGACCCGGGAGCTGTTTTTT. Translating gives CASSERGTRELFF.

The J gene is TRBJ2-1, the V gene TRBV10-3; 9 nucleotides align to TRBD2. From germline, CDR1 is ENHRY and CDR2 SYGVKD. The CDR3 contains 15 residues. Trimming took 4 bases from V and 3 from J; bases not matched to a gene: 4. CDR3 region: CAISAGTSHYNEQFF. The CDR3 DNA is TGTGCCATCAGTGCAGGGACTAGCCACTACAATGAGCAGTTCTTC.